One sample yielded the 12 T cell receptor beta chains listed below, sequenced in a study of cytomegalovirus exposure and HLA in healthy donors. Use of 60 Vbeta and 13 Jbeta primers characterized the PCR. Sequencing used immunoSEQ multiplex PCR; TCRdb keeps in-frame clones, though not all of them. The top ten hold about 1.5% of the sample, which has about 190,000 clones, approximately 78% seen once. Sequenced material: PBMCs. The source is a woman aged 18-29 years in good health and CMV-seronegative.

The chain couples TRBV30 to TRBJ1-5; D possibly corresponds to TRBD1 (5 bases). The germline CDR1 and CDR2 sequences are GTSNPN and SVGIG (reference sequence). The CDR3 runs 13 residues. Between the trimmed V and J ends, which lost 3 bases and 9 bases, there was a span of 15 bases. The CDR3 coding sequence is TGTGCCTGGAGGGTTAGTGACAGCACGCCCCAGCATTTT. Protein: CAWRVSDSTPQHF.

CDR3 sequence: CSVAGGEIGNEQFF. CDR3 DNA sequence: TGCAGCGTTGCTGGCGGGGAGATAGGAAATGAGCAGTTCTTC. This chain connects TRBV29-1 to TRBJ2-1; a weak D match, TRBD2 (6 bases). The CDR3 length is 14 residues. Between the trimmed V and J ends, which lost 4 bases and 7 bases, there was a span of 17 bases. Germline V CDR1 and CDR2: SQVTM, ANQGSEA.

V gene TRBV11-2 combines with J gene TRBJ2-7, with D perhaps TRBD1 (5 bases). The CDR3 runs 13 residues. The V end lost 1 base, the J end lost 4 bases, and 8 bases lay between the germline ends. Germline loops: CDR1 SGHAT, CDR2 FQNNGV. The CDR3 region has the DNA TGTGCCAGCAGCTTAGGTTCAGGGTACGAGCAGTACGTC. Translated, it gives CASSLGSGYEQYV.

V and J are TRBV9 and TRBJ2-3; 9 bases are a match to TRBD2. V was pared by 0 bases and J by 4 bases, with 12 bases of the junction left unmatched. The CDR3 runs 18 residues. CDR1 is SGDLS, CDR2 YYNGEE, per germline. CDR3 sequence: CASSVGRGSGREADTQYF. The CDR3 nucleotides read TGTGCCAGCAGCGTAGGGCGGGGTAGCGGGAGAGAGGCAGATACGCAGTATTTT. Using reference TRBV9 and TRBJ2-3 for the parts outside the CDR3, the full variable domain is DSGVTQTPKHLITATGQRVTLRCSPRSGDLSVYWYQQSLDQGLQFLIQYYNGEERAKGNILERFSAQQFPDLHSELNLSSLELGDSALYFCASSVGRGSGREADTQYFGPGTRLTVL.

This clone came up a few times. The chain joins TRBV4-2 to TRBJ2-3; TRBD2 matches 7 bases. The V gene end was trimmed by 1 base and the J gene end by 0 bases; junction bases not matched to a gene: 16. The germline gives CDR1 LGHNA, CDR2 YNFKEQ. The CDR3 spans 20 residues. The CDR3 region has the DNA TGTGCCAGCAGCCAAGGGCTAGCGGAACTGGGGATTACTAGCACAGATACGCAGTATTTT. Amino acid sequence: CASSQGLAELGITSTDTQYF.

V gene TRBV30 combines with J gene TRBJ1-2; TRBD1 might be the D (5 bases). Trimming took 2 bases from V and 5 from J, leaving 18 bases between them. CDR3 length: 15 amino acids. Germline V gives CDR1 GTSNPN, CDR2 SVGIG (reference sequence). The CDR3 region is CAWSPTGGSSYGYTF. CDR3 sequence (DNA): TGTGCCTGGAGTCCGACGGGGGGGAGCTCTTATGGCTACACCTTC.

The CDR3 bases are TGTGCCAGCGGCGACAGGGGATCCTACGAGCAGTACTTC. As protein: CASGDRGSYEQYF. The chain recombines TRBV5-6 with TRBJ2-7; TRBD1 agrees at 8 bases. J gave up 1 base and V 7 bases, and 4 bases lay outside the gene matches. CDR3 length equals 13 residues. Germline loops: CDR1 SGHDT, CDR2 YYEEEE.

The genes are TRBV7-2 and TRBJ2-2, with D perhaps matching TRBD2 (7 bases). V was cut by 3 bases and J by 6 bases, with 17 bases left in between. Germline loops: CDR1 SGHTA, CDR2 FQGNSA. The CDR3 runs to 16 residues. In DNA form, the CDR3 reads TGTGCCAGCAGCTTCGTACAGGGAGGGGATCCCGGGGAGCTGTTTTTT. Amino acid sequence: CASSFVQGGDPGELFF.

The CDR3 DNA is TGTGCCAGCTCACCATCCTGGGGAGAGGCCAACGTCCTGACTTTC. Amino acids: CASSPSWGEANVLTF. This chain uses TRBV18 with TRBJ2-6; the D gene is possibly TRBD2 (5 bases). The V and J ends lost 2 bases and 6 bases respectively, with 11 bases between them. Germline V lookup: CDR1 KGHSH, CDR2 LQKENI. This CDR3 is built from 15 residues.

The chain carries TRBV5-4 and TRBJ2-7; tentative D call: TRBD2 (5 bases). There are 16 residues in the CDR3. Germline V gives CDR1 SGHNT, CDR2 YYREEE (reference sequence). V lost 0 bases and J 6 bases, leaving 19 bases between the germline ends. CDR3 bases: TGTGCCAGCAGCTTGGACAACTCCCCAACTACTAGCGAGCAGTACGTC. Amino acids: CASSLDNSPTTSEQYV.

This chain joins TRBV19 and TRBJ2-1; D possibly corresponds to TRBD2 (7 bases). Per germline, CDR1 LNHDA and CDR2 SQIVND (reference sequence). The CDR3 runs to 17 residues. The V end was cut by 1 base, the J end by 0 bases, with 13 bases between. The CDR3 loop is CASSIGGGGSSYNEQFF. The CDR3 DNA follows: TGTGCCAGTAGTATAGGGGGAGGGGGGAGCTCCTACAATGAGCAGTTCTTC. The full variable domain, its missing parts supplied by reference TRBV19 and TRBJ2-1, is DGGITQSPKYLFRKEGQNVTLSCEQNLNHDAMYWYRQDPGQGLRLIYYSQIVNDFQKGDIAEGYSVSREKKESFPLTVTSAQKNPTAFYLCASSIGGGGSSYNEQFFGPGTRLTVL.

The chain carries TRBV7-2 and TRBJ1-4; TRBD1 agrees at 9 bases. CDR1 SGHTA and CDR2 FQGNSA come from the germline V gene. The CDR3 covers 13 residues. With V trimmed by 5 bases and J by 8 bases, 3 bases remained unmatched. CDR3: CASSRDREEKLFF. CDR3 nucleotides: TGTGCCAGCAGCCGGGACAGGGAAGAAAAACTGTTTTTT.